Below are 18 T cell receptor beta chains sequenced from a single sample in a study of T cells in Graves' hyperthyroidism and ophthalmopathy. The TCR beta CDR3 regions underwent amplification using RNA transcripts as the source. Using the HTBI primer set, a first-round RT-PCR was run on the TCR CDR3. One entry per CDR3 protein results from TCRdb running MiXCR on the multiplex PCR reads. The sample records 600,000 to 800,000 distinct CDR3 sequences, around 40% being singletons. The sequencing input was blood. These receptors were taken from a woman between 35 and 50 years old with Graves' hyperthyroidism.

With respect to this clonotype: A much more abundant neighbour one base away suggests this may be a read error. This chain connects TRBV10-3 to TRBJ2-5, with TRBD2 as a possible D gene (5 bases). Germline CDR1 ENHRY, CDR2 SYGVKD. This CDR3 is built from 12 residues. The CDR3 DNA sequence: TGTGCCATCAGTGACGTGGAGGAGACCCAGCACTTC. This sequence encodes CAISDVEETQHF.

This clonotype has just a few counts. The V and J genes are TRBV4-1 and TRBJ1-2, with 7 bases lining up with TRBD1. The CDR3 has 17 amino acids. V was clipped by 1 base and J by 3 bases; unmatched bases: 11. Per germline, CDR1 MGHRA and CDR2 YSYEKL. The CDR3 DNA is TGCGCCAGCAGCCAAGTACTTGCGGGACAGTGGGACTATGGCTACACCTTC. It encodes CASSQVLAGQWDYGYTF.

The rearrangement uses TRBV2 and TRBJ1-5, with 7 bases matching TRBD1. The J call may not be correct, given that the DNA end is closer to TRBJ2-3. Germline loops: CDR1 SNHLY, CDR2 FYNNEI. The CDR3 runs 15 residues. The CDR3 loop reads CASRLGDRGTDTQYF. The CDR3 DNA sequence: TGTGCCAGCAGACTGGGGGACAGAGGGACAGATACGCAGTATTTT.

This clonotype has a count of ten or more. The V gene is TRBV7-2, the J gene TRBJ1-1; D is uncertain. From germline, CDR1 is SGHTA and CDR2 FQGNSA. The CDR3 loop spans 13 amino acids. Trimming left V 1 base short and J 6 bases short, with 9 bases between. The CDR3 loop is CASSLGSFAEAFF. The DNA of the CDR3 is TGTGCCAGCAGCTTAGGGTCCTTCGCTGAAGCTTTCTTT. The full variable domain, with the rest looked up from reference TRBV7-2 and TRBJ1-1, is GAGVSQSPSNKVTEKGKDVELRCDPISGHTALYWYRQSLGQGLEFLIYFQGNSAPDKSGLPSDRFSAERTGGSVSTLTIQRTQQEDSAVYLCASSLGSFAEAFFGQGTRLTVV.

The rearrangement joins TRBV6-6 to TRBJ1-4, with 8 bases that match TRBD1. After removal of 7 bases from V and 8 bases from J, the junction contained 12 bases not matched to a gene. This CDR3 has 15 residues. Germline CDR1 reads MNHNY; CDR2 reads SVGAGI (reference sequence). For the CDR3, the DNA is TGTGCCAGCAACCCATCTATCGGACAGGGAGAAAAACTGTTTTTT. Protein product: CASNPSIGQGEKLFF.

The CDR3 here is CASSEFDSLVGGGAGEQYF. In DNA form, the CDR3 reads TGTGCCAGCAGTGAATTTGACAGCTTAGTTGGCGGGGGGGCGGGCGAGCAGTACTTC. The rearrangement joins TRBV25-1 to TRBJ2-7; 9 bases map to TRBD2. Germline assignment: CDR1 MGHDK and CDR2 SYGVNS. The CDR3 length is 19 residues. Trimming removed 1 base from V and 6 bases from J; junction bases left unmatched: 19.

There are many counts of this clonotype. V is TRBV10-3 and J is TRBJ1-3, with D possibly matching TRBD1 (5 bases). CDR1 ENHRY and CDR2 SYGVKD come from the germline V gene. The V end was cut by 0 bases, the J end by 6 bases, with 15 bases between. The CDR3 runs 16 residues. The CDR3 spells CAISESSSGGENTIYF. CDR3 bases: TGTGCCATCAGTGAGTCGTCGTCCGGGGGGGAAAACACCATATATTTT.

At least ten counts were recorded for this clonotype. The CDR3 is CAISESEGEEIAFF. DNA for the CDR3: TGTGCCATCAGTGAGTCGGAAGGGGAGGAGATCGCTTTCTTT. The rearrangement links TRBV10-3 to TRBJ1-1; D is possibly TRBD1 (5 bases). CDR1 and CDR2 from the germline V gene are ENHRY and SYGVKD. The CDR3 covers 14 residues. Between the trimmed V and J ends, which lost 0 bases and 11 bases, there was a span of 16 bases.

V gene TRBV12-3 or TRBV12-4 combines with J gene TRBJ1-2, with TRBD1 matching 12 bases. CDR3 length: 16 amino acids. The junction had 5 bases not matched to a gene; V was cut back by 2 bases and J by 4 bases. CDR3 amino acids: CASSLWGTGGGYGYTF. The CDR3 region has the DNA TGTGCCAGCAGTTTATGGGGGACAGGGGGCGGCTATGGCTACACCTTC.

This clonotype was found a few times. This CDR3 reads CSARPSLVAEMRYEQYF. DNA of the CDR3: TGCAGTGCTAGACCCTCGCTCGTAGCTGAGATGCGATACGAGCAGTACTTC. The chain couples TRBV20-1 to TRBJ2-7, with D unresolved. The CDR3 loop spans 17 amino acids. The V end lost 2 bases, the J end lost 4 bases, and 24 bases lay between the germline ends. Germline lookup yields CDR1 DFQATT and CDR2 SNEGSKA (reference sequence).

Only a few counts were recorded for this clonotype. The chain combines TRBV7-8 with TRBJ1-5, with 10 bases fitting TRBD1. CDR1 and CDR2 from the germline V gene are SGHVS and FQNEAQ. The V and J ends lost 5 bases and 7 bases, in that order; junction bases with no gene match: 11. The CDR3 is made up of 16 amino acids. The CDR3 coding sequence is TGTGCCAGCAGCCCCCGGGGACAGGGGAGCGGGCAGCCCCAGCATTTT. This codes for CASSPRGQGSGQPQHF. The whole variable domain, filled in from reference TRBV7-8 and TRBJ1-5, reads GAGVSQSPRYKVAKRGQDVALRCDPISGHVSLFWYQQALGQGPEFLTYFQNEAQLDKSGLPSDRFFAERPEGSVSTLKIQRTQQEDSAVYLCASSPRGQGSGQPQHFGDGTRLSIL.

In regard to this clonotype: A much bigger clone sits one base away, suggesting this may be a read error. The chain uses TRBV9 and TRBJ1-6; D is ambiguous. In germline, CDR1 is SGDLS, CDR2 YYNGEE. The CDR3 consists of 16 residues. Deletions cut 0 bases from V and 2 bases from J, with 9 bases between. Here the CDR3 DNA reads TGTGCCAGCAGCGTAGGCCCGGTACCCTATAATTCACCCCTCCACTTT. This gives the protein CASSVGPVPYNSPLHF.

V usage is TRBV25-1 and J usage is TRBJ1-2, with D possibly matching TRBD1 (6 bases). This CDR3 is 14 amino acids long. Trimming pared 6 bases from V and 5 bases from J, leaving 16 bases between. Germline V gene lookup returns CDR1 MGHDK and CDR2 SYGVNS. DNA of the CDR3: TGTGCCAGCAGCCCGACAGGTTTTGGGTATGGCTACACCTTC. Its translation: CASSPTGFGYGYTF.

The gene calls are TRBV6-5 and TRBJ1-1; possibly TRBD1 for D (6 bases). V dropped 1 base and J dropped 2 bases, with 17 bases sitting between them. The CDR3 is 17 amino acids. The germline V gene has CDR1 MNHEY and CDR2 SVGAGI. CDR3 residues: CASSYLGGGGSNTEAFF. DNA of the CDR3: TGTGCCAGCAGTTACTTGGGGGGAGGGGGATCAAACACTGAAGCTTTCTTT.

This clonotype has just a few counts. This chain links TRBV6-5 with TRBJ2-5, with D perhaps matching TRBD1 (6 bases). CDR3 size: 13 residues. V was pared by 6 bases and J by 9 bases, with 17 bases between. Germline values: CDR1 MNHEY, CDR2 SVGAGI. The CDR3 DNA reads as TGTGCCAGCAGACAACCTCCCGAGGGGGCCCAGTACTTC. Translated, it gives CASRQPPEGAQYF.

V and J are TRBV19 and TRBJ2-5; the D is unclear. V gave up 3 bases and J gave up 1 base, with 12 bases separating them. Germline V gene data show CDR1 as LNHDA and CDR2 as SQIVND (reference sequence). CDR3 size: 15 residues. In DNA, the CDR3 is TGTGCCAGTAGTATTATTTTGGCAGTCCAAGAGACCCAGTACTTC. Its protein product is CASSIILAVQETQYF.

This clonotype was picked up many times. The rearrangement uses TRBV24-1 and TRBJ1-5; D is unclear. Per germline, CDR1 KGHDR and CDR2 SFDVKD. V was shortened by 8 bases and J by 12 bases, with 22 bases between the two germline ends. The CDR3 runs 14 residues. The CDR3 is CATKPGPLPGSQHF. For the CDR3, the DNA is TGTGCCACCAAACCCGGACCGCTCCCCGGGAGCCAGCATTTT.

V gene TRBV19 combines with J gene TRBJ1-2, with a possible D match to TRBD1 (6 bases). The CDR3 totals 12 residues. CDR1 is LNHDA and CDR2 is SQIVND in the germline V gene (reference sequence). V shed 6 bases and J shed 6 bases, with 11 bases lying between them. The CDR3 protein is CASRGGRNGYTF. In DNA form, the CDR3 reads TGTGCCAGTAGGGGGGGGCGGAATGGCTACACCTTC.